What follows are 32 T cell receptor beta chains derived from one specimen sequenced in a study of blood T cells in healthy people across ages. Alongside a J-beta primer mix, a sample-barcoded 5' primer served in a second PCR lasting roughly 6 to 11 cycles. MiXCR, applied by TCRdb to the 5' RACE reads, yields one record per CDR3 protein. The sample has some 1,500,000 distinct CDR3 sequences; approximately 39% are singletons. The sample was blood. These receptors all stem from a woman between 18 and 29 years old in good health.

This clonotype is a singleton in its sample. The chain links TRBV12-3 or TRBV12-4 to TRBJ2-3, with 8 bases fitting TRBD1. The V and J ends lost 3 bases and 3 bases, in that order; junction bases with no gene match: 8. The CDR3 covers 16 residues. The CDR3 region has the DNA TGTGCCAGCAGTTTCCTGGGACAGGATTATACAGATACGCAGTATTTT. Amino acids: CASSFLGQDYTDTQYF.

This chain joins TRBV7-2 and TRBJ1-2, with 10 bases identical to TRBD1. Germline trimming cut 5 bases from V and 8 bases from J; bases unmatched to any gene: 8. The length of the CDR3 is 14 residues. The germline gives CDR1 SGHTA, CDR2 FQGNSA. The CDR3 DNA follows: TGTGCCAGCAGCGTACGACAGGGGGCGGACGGCTACACCTTC. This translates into CASSVRQGADGYTF.

CDR3 DNA sequence: TGCAGTGCTCCTAAGCCGGGACCGAACAATGAGCAGTTCTTC. It codes for CSAPKPGPNNEQFF. The chain links TRBV20-1 to TRBJ2-1, with D tentatively TRBD1 or TRBD2 (5 bases each). The CDR3 has 14 amino acids. Trimming left V 5 bases short and J 5 bases short, with 16 bases between. Germline-derived CDR1 and CDR2 are DFQATT and SNEGSKA (reference sequence).

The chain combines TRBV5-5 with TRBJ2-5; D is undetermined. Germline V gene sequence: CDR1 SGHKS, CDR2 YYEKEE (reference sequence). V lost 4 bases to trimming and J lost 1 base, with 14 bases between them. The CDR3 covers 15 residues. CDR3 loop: CASSANTLVQETQYF. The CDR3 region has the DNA TGTGCCAGCAGCGCTAATACACTCGTCCAAGAGACCCAGTACTTC.

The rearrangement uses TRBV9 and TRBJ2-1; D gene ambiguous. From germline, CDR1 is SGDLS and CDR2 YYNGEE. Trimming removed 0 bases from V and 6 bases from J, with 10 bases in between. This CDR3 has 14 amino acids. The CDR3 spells CASSVESLVNEQFF. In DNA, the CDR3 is TGTGCCAGCAGCGTAGAGAGTTTAGTCAATGAGCAGTTCTTC.

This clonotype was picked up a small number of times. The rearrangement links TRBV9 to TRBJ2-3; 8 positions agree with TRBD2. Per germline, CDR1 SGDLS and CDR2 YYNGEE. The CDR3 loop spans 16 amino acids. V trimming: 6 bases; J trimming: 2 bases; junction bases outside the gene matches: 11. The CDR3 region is CASTLGAGAITDTQYF. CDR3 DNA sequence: TGTGCCAGCACCCTAGGAGCGGGGGCTATCACAGATACGCAGTATTTT.

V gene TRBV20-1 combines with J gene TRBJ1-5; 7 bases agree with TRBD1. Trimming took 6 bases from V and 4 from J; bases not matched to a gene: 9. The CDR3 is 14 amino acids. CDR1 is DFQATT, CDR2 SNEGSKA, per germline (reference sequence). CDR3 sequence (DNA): TGCAGTGCCCCGACAGGGTTGAGAAATCAGCCCCAGCATTTT. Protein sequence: CSAPTGLRNQPQHF.

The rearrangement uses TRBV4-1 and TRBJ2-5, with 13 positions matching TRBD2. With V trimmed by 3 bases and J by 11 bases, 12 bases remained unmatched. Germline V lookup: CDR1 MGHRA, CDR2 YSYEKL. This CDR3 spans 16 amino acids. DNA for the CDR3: TGCGCCAGCAGCCACTTACTAGCGGGAGGGCGTAATGAGCAGTACTTC. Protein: CASSHLLAGGRNEQYF.

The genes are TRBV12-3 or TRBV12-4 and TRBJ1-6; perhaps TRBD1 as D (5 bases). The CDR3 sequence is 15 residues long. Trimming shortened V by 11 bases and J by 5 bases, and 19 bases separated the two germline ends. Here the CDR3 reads CASRWGRGDNSPLHF. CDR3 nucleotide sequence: TGTGCCTCCCGTTGGGGTAGGGGAGATAATTCACCCCTCCACTTT.

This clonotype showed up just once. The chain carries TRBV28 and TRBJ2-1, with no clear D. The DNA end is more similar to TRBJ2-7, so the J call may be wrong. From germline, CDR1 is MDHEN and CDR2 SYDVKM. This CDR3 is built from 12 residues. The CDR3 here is CAIGGPYDEQYF. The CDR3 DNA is TGTGCCATAGGCGGCCCCTACGACGAGCAGTACTTC.

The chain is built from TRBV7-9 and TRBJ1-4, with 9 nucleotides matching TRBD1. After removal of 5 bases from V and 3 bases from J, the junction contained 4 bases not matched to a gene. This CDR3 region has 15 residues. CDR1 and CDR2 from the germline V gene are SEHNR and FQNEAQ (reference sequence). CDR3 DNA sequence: TGTGCCAGCAGCGCGGGGACAGGGCCTAATGAAAAACTGTTTTTT. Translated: CASSAGTGPNEKLFF.

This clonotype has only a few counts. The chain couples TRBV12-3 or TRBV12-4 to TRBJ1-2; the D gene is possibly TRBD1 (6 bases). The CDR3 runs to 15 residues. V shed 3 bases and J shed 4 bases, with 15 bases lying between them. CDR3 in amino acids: CASSFGTGLFYGYTF. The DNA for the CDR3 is TGTGCCAGCAGTTTTGGAACAGGGCTCTTCTATGGCTACACCTTC.

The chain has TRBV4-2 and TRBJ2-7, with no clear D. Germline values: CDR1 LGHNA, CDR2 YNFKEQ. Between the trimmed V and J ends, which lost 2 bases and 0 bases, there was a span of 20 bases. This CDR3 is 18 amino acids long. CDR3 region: CASSQHLLTDGTSYEQYF. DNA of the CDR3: TGTGCCAGCAGCCAACATTTATTAACGGACGGAACCTCCTACGAGCAGTACTTC.

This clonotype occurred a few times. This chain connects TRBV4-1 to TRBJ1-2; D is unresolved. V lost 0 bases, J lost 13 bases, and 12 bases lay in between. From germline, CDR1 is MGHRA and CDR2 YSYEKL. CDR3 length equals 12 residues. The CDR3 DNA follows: TGCGCCAGCAGCCAAGATGGGTGGGAGGCCACCTTC. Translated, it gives CASSQDGWEATF.

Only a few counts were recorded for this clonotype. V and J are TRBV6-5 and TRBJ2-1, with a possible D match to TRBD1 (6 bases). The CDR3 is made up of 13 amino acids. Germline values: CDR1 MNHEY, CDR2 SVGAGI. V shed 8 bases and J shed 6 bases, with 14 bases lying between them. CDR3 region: CASGQLTGNEQFF. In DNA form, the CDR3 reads TGTGCCAGCGGGCAGTTGACAGGCAATGAGCAGTTCTTC.

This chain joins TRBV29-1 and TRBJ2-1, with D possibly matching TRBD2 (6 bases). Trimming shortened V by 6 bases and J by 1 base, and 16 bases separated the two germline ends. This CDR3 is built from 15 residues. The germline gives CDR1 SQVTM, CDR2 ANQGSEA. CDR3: CSVDPRELSYNEQFF. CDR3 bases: TGCAGCGTCGACCCCCGGGAGTTATCCTACAATGAGCAGTTCTTC.

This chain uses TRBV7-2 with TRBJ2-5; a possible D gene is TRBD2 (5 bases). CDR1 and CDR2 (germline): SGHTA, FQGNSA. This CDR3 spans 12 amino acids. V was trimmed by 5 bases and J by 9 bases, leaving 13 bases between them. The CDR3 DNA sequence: TGTGCCAGCAGCGCATCACTCGGGGCCCAGTACTTC. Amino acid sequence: CASSASLGAQYF.

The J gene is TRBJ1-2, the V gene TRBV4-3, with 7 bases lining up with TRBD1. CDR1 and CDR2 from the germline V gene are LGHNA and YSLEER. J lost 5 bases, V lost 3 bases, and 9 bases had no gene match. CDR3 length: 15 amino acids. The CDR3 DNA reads TGCGCCAGCAGCCACTTGCTGGGACAGTTATATGGCTACACCTTC. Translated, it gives CASSHLLGQLYGYTF.

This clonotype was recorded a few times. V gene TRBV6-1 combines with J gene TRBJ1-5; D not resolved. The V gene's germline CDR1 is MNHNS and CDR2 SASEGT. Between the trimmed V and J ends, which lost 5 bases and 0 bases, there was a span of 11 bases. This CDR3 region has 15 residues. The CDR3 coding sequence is TGTGCCAGCAGTAACTCCGGGTATAGCAATCAGCCCCAGCATTTT. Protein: CASSNSGYSNQPQHF.

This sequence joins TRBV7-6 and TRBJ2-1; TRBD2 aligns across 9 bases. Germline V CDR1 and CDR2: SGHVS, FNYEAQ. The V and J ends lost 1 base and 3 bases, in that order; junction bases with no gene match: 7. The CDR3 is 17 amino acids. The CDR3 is CASSLGASGVLYNEQFF. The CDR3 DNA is TGTGCCAGCAGCTTAGGGGCTAGCGGGGTCCTCTACAATGAGCAGTTCTTC.

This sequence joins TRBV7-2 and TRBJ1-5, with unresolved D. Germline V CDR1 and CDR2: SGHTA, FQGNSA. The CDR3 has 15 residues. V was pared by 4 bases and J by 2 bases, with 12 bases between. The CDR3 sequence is CASSSWGEGNQPQHF. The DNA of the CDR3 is TGTGCCAGCAGCTCATGGGGAGAGGGCAATCAGCCCCAGCATTTT.

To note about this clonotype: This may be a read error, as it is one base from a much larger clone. CDR3 sequence (DNA): TGTGCCGCCTCTTCGGCCCTAGCGGGGAGAGCAGATACGCAGTATTTT. Protein sequence: CAASSALAGRADTQYF. The rearrangement uses TRBV12-3 or TRBV12-4 and TRBJ2-3; 9 nucleotides match TRBD2. This CDR3 comprises 16 residues. After removal of 11 bases from V and 4 bases from J, the junction contained 16 bases not matched to a gene.

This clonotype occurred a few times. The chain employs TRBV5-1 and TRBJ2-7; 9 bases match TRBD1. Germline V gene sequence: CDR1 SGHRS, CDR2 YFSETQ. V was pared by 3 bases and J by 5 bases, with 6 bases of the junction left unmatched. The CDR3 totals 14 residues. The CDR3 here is CASSSGTGKNEQYF. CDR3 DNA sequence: TGCGCCAGCAGCTCCGGGACAGGGAAGAACGAGCAGTACTTC.

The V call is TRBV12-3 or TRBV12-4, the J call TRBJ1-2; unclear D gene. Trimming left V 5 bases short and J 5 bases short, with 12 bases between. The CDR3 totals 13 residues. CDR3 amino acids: CASSTPDPYGYTF. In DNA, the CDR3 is TGTGCCAGCAGTACCCCGGACCCTTATGGCTACACCTTC.

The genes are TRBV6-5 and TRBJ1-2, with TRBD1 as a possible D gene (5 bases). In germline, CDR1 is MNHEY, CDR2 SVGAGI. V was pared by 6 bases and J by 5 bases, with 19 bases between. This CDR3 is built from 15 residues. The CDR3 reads CASSAWAGNLYGYTF. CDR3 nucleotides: TGTGCCAGCAGCGCGTGGGCAGGGAATCTGTATGGCTACACCTTC.

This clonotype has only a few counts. CDR3 bases: TGCAGCGTTGAGGGATTTCCGTCCCCCCTCTCCTACAATGAGCAGTTCTTC. Protein: CSVEGFPSPLSYNEQFF. The chain is built from TRBV29-1 and TRBJ2-1; D unresolved. The germline gives CDR1 SQVTM, CDR2 ANQGSEA. The CDR3 sequence is 17 residues long. V was trimmed by 3 bases and J by 0 bases, leaving 18 bases between them.

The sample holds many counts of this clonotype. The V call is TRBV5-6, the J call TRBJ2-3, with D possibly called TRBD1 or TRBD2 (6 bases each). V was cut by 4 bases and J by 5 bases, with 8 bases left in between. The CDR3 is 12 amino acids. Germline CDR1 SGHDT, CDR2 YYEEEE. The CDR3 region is CASSEGGDTQYF. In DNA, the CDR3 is TGTGCCAGCAGCGAGGGGGGAGATACGCAGTATTTT.

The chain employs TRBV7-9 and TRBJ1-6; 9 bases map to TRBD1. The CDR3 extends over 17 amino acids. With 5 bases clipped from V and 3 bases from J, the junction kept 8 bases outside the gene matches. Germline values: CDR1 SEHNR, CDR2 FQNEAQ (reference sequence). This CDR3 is CASSPPGQGIYNSPLHF. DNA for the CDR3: TGTGCCAGCAGCCCGCCGGGACAGGGTATCTATAATTCACCCCTCCACTTT. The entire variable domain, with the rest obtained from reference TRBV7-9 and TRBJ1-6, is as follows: DTGVSQNPRHKITKRGQNVTFRCDPISEHNRLYWYRQTLGQGPEFLTYFQNEAQLEKSRLLSDRFSAERPKGSFSTLEIQRTEQGDSAMYLCASSPPGQGIYNSPLHFGNGTRLTVT.

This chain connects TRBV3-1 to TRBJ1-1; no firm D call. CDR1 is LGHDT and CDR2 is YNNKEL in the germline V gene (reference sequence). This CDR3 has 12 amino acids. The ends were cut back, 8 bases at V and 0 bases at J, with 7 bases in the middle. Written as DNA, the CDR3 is TGTGCCAGCGAGGGAATGAACACTGAAGCTTTCTTT. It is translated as CASEGMNTEAFF.

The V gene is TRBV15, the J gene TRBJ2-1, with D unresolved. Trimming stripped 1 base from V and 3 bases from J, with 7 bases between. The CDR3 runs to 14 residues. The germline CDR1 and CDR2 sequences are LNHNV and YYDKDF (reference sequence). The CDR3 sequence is CATSRGEYYNEQFF. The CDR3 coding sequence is TGTGCCACCAGCAGAGGCGAGTACTACAATGAGCAGTTCTTC.

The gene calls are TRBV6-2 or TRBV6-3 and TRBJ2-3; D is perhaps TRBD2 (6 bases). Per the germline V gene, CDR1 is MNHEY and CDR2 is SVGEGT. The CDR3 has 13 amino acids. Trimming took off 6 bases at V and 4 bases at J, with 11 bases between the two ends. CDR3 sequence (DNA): TGTGCCAGCAGACTAGCTTCCGCAGATACGCAGTATTTT. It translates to CASRLASADTQYF.

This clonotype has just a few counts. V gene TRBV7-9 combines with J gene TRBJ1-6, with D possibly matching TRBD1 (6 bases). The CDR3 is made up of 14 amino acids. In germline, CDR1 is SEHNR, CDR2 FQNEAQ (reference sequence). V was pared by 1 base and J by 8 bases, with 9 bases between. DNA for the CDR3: TGTGCCAGCAGCTTAGAGGACAGCGATTCACCCCTCCACTTT. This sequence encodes CASSLEDSDSPLHF.